This note documents a single T cell receptor (beta chain) sequence. The antigen remains undetermined. TCRdb keeps only in-frame clones here, not all; method: immunoSEQ multiplex PCR. The sample includes 2.3 million or so clones, approximately 93% of them seen just once. These data are taken from a study of shared clonotypes between healthy human individuals. About the study: The study drew on a couple of women and three men aged 18 to 49 as donors.

Study-level points and caveats: The low donor count limited represented genetic and exposure-history diversity.

Donors were healthy HIV-negative adults without recently reported acute infections or vaccinations. The sequencing input was naive CD4+ T cells from PBMCs. Sample subset: CD45RA+ positively selected. The receptor's source is a man between 18 and 35 years old in good health. Some clones in this sample may be carry-over from other donors' samples.

This chain's CDR3 is CASSPSIQGAYEQYF. The CDR3 region has the DNA TGCGCCAGCAGCCCCTCTATTCAGGGGGCCTACGAGCAGTACTTC. J is TRBJ2-7 and V is TRBV4-3; 7 nucleotides align to TRBD1. J was trimmed by 2 bases and V by 4 bases; bases with no gene match: 8. Germline CDR1 and CDR2: LGHNA and YSLEER. CDR3 length: 15 residues.